This T cell receptor (beta chain) was observed in a study of T cell repertoires in cytomegalovirus infection. One entry per CDR3 protein, called by TCRdb with MiXCR from the reads. The profile shows fewer than 550,000 distinct CDR3 sequences, about 33% of them singletons. After removal of 5 bases from V and 5 bases from J, the junction contained 10 bases not matched to a gene. Germline CDR1 reads LNHDA; CDR2 reads SQIVND (reference sequence). This CDR3 comprises 15 residues. The sequencing sample was made of PBMCs. V is TRBV19 and J is TRBJ1-2; 8 bases align to TRBD1. This receptor was identified in a human donor in good health (CMV status not recorded). Some clones in this sample may be carry-over from other donors' samples. The CDR3 protein is CASSLSGGGFYGYTF. The CDR3 coding sequence is TGTGCCAGTAGTTTATCAGGGGGCGGCTTTTATGGCTACACCTTC.